A selection of T cell receptor beta chains follows, all from one sample in a study of shared clonotypes between healthy human individuals. Only in-frame clones appear in the TCRdb table, and some are missing; sequencing was by immunoSEQ multiplex PCR. The profile shows over 400,000 clones, around 73% of them singletons. The sequenced sample was PBMCs. Source of these receptors: a woman in her 40s in good health. Some clones in this sample may be carry-over from other donors' samples. Both conserved end residues are part of each CDR3. The D gene is left open where the match is weak. Clone sizes are given selectively: once, few, many, or a class where the clone is expanded.

15	TRBV30	few	.	TRBJ1-2	TGTGCCTGGAGTGTAACACAGGGCCGGTACTATGGCTACACCTTC	CAWSVTQGRYYGYTF
17	TRBV2	.	TRBD1	TRBJ1-5	TGTGCCAGCAGTCCCTGGAGGACAGGGGTGAGCAATCAGCCCCAGCATTTT	CASSPWRTGVSNQPQHF
15	TRBV29-1	.	TRBD2	TRBJ2-7	TGCAGCGTTGGGTTTTGGCTAGCGGGAGACTACGAGCAGTACTTC	CSVGFWLAGDYEQYF
13	TRBV7-2	.	.	TRBJ2-1	TGTGCCAGCAGCTACCGACTCTACAATGAGCAGTTCTTC	CASSYRLYNEQFF
16	TRBV5-1	.	TRBD2	TRBJ2-2	TGCGCCAGCAGCAAAGGGACTAGCGGAAACACCGGGGAGCTGTTTTTT	CASSKGTSGNTGELFF
14	TRBV5-1	.	.	TRBJ2-3	TGCGCCAGCAGCTTGGGGGGGAACACAGATACGCAGTATTTT	CASSLGGNTDTQYF
12	TRBV10-3	.	.	TRBJ1-4	TGTGCCATCGGATCTGAACATGAAAAACTGTTTTTT	CAIGSEHEKLFF
15	TRBV28	once	TRBD2	TRBJ2-2	TGTGCCAGCAGAACTAGCGGGAGGTTAGCCGGGGAGCTGTTTTTT	CASRTSGRLAGELFF
14	TRBV7-2	.	.	TRBJ2-5	TGTGCCAGCAGTCTTGAGGCGGCCCAAGAGACCCAGTACTTC	CASSLEAAQETQYF
14	TRBV11-3	.	.	TRBJ2-7	TGTGCCAGCAGTGTGACAGGGGAGGGGTACGAGCAGTACTTC	CASSVTGEGYEQYF
16	TRBV18	.	.	TRBJ2-1	TGTGCCAGCTCACCACAGGGGCGAATGTCCTACAATGAGCAGTTCTTC	CASSPQGRMSYNEQFF
13	TRBV2	.	.	TRBJ2-5	TGTGCCAGCTCCACGGACCCGCCAGAGACCCAGTACTTC	CASSTDPPETQYF
14	TRBV7-9	.	.	TRBJ2-7	TGTGCCAGCAGCCCACATGCGGAAACCTACGAGCAGTACTTC	CASSPHAETYEQYF
13	TRBV4-1	.	.	TRBJ2-5	TGCGCCAGCAGCCAAGATCCCCTGGAGACCCAGTACTTC	CASSQDPLETQYF
10	TRBV20-1	once	.	TRBJ1-2	TGCAGTGCCTTGAACTATGGCTACACCTTC	CSALNYGYTF
14	TRBV5-8	.	.	TRBJ1-4	TGTGCCAGCAGCTTGAGGCCCGGGGGAGAAAAACTGTTTTTT	CASSLRPGGEKLFF
14	TRBV7-9	.	TRBD1	TRBJ2-5	TGTGCCAGCAGCTATTACAGGGGGGTGGAGACCCAGTACTTC	CASSYYRGVETQYF
16	TRBV7-8	.	.	TRBJ1-1	TGTGCCAGCAGCCCCCGGGACACATCAATGAACACTGAAGCTTTCTTT	CASSPRDTSMNTEAFF
14	TRBV19	.	TRBD1	TRBJ2-7	TGTGCCAGTAGCGGGACAGGGGGCCCTTACGAGCAGTACTTC	CASSGTGGPYEQYF
14	TRBV30	.	TRBD2	TRBJ2-1	TGTGCTACGGCCCCAGGGACTACATACAATGAGCAGTTCTTC	CATAPGTTYNEQFF
12	TRBV10-3	.	TRBD1	TRBJ2-7	TGTGCCATCAGTGAGCGAGGGGGCGCTGAATACTTC	CAISERGGAEYF
14	TRBV27	.	.	TRBJ2-3	TGTGCCAGCAGTTTGCAACAAGGCACAGATACGCAGTATTTT	CASSLQQGTDTQYF
12	TRBV30	once	.	TRBJ2-5	TGTGCCTGGAGTGTTTTAATCGAGACCCAGTACTTC	CAWSVLIETQYF
15	TRBV11-2	.	.	TRBJ1-4	TGTGCCAGCAGCTTACTCACCGGCGTAGGTGAAAAACTGTTTTTT	CASSLLTGVGEKLFF
16	TRBV5-6	.	TRBD1	TRBJ2-5	TGTGCCAGCAGCCATGTGTGGACCACAGGGGTCCAGACCCAGTACTTC	CASSHVWTTGVQTQYF
13	TRBV2	.	.	TRBJ1-1	TGTGCCAGCAGTGACGACCTGGGGACTGAAGCTTTCTTT	CASSDDLGTEAFF